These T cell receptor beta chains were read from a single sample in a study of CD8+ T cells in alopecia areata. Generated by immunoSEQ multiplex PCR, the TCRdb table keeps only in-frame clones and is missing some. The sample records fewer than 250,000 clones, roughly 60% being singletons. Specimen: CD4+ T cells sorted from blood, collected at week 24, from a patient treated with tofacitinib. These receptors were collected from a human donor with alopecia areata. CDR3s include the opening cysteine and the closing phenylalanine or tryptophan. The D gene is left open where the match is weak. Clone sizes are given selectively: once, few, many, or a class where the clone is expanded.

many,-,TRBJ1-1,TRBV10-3,CAISESRGGTEAFF,TGTGCCATCAGTGAGTCGCGGGGAGGCACTGAAGCTTTCTTT
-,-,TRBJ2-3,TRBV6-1,CASSEVGSGTDTQYF,TGTGCCAGCAGTGAAGTGGGGTCCGGCACAGATACGCAGTATTTT
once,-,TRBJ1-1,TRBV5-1,CASSVDMNTEAFF,TGCGCCAGCAGCGTGGACATGAACACTGAAGCTTTCTTT
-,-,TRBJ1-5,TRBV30,CAWAAGVNQPQHF,TGTGCCTGGGCCGCGGGGGTCAATCAGCCCCAGCATTTT
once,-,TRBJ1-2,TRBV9,CASSGPRYGYTF,TGTGCCAGCAGCGGCCCCCGGTATGGCTACACCTTC
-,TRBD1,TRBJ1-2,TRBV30,CAWKKPDRGYGYTF,TGTGCCTGGAAAAAACCGGACAGGGGGTATGGCTACACCTTC
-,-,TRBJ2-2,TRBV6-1,CASSEVYPARTTGELFF,TGTGCCAGCAGTGAAGTTTATCCAGCCCGAACCACCGGGGAGCTGTTTTTT
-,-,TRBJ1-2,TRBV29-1,CSVDWHGGSYGYTF,TGCAGCGTTGACTGGCACGGGGGTAGCTATGGCTACACCTTC
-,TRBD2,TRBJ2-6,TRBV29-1,CSVVVPVAGVSGANVLTF,TGCAGCGTTGTGGTTCCCGTAGCGGGGGTATCTGGGGCCAACGTCCTGACTTTC
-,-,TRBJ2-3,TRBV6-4,CASGKEGTSTDTQYF,TGTGCCAGCGGGAAGGAGGGCACCAGCACAGATACGCAGTATTTT
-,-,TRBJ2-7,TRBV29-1,CSVELGNEQYF,TGCAGCGTTGAACTAGGGAACGAGCAGTACTTC
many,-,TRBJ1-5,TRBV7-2,CASSGLFNQPQHF,TGTGCCAGCAGCGGACTGTTCAATCAGCCCCAGCATTTT
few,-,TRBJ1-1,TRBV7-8,CASSVEGQIEAFF,TGTGCCAGCAGCGTAGAAGGACAGATTGAAGCTTTCTTT
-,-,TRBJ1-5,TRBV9,CASSVSIDQPQHF,TGTGCCAGCAGCGTAAGTATCGATCAGCCCCAGCATTTT
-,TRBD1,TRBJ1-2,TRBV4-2,CASSQDAGTDYGYTF,TGTGCCAGCAGCCAAGACGCCGGGACAGACTATGGCTACACCTTC
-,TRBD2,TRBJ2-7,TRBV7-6,CASSQTSGAPYEQYF,TGTGCCAGCAGCCAGACTAGCGGGGCCCCCTACGAGCAGTACTTC
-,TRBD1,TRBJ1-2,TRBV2,CASTGDRGYTF,TGTGCCAGTACAGGGGATCGCGGCTACACCTTC
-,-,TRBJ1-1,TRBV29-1,CSARPLMNTEAFF,TGCAGCGCTCGGCCGCTAATGAACACTGAAGCTTTCTTT
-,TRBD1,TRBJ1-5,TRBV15,CATSRGFTGTGGGLSNQPQHF,TGTGCCACCAGCAGAGGATTTACCGGGACAGGGGGCGGATTGAGCAATCAGCCCCAGCATTTT
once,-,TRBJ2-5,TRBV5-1,CASTTLPNGVSQETQYF,TGCGCCAGCACCACGCTACCGAATGGGGTTTCCCAAGAGACCCAGTACTTC
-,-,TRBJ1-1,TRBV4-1,CASSQALLTEAFF,TGCGCCAGCAGCCAAGCTCTACTTACTGAAGCTTTCTTT
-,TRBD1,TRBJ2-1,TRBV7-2,CASSPLNHRGRNEQFF,TGTGCCAGCAGCCCGCTAAATCACAGGGGGCGCAATGAGCAGTTCTTC
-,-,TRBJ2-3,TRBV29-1,CSVKIGSTTDTQYF,TGCAGCGTGAAAATCGGAAGTACAACAGATACGCAGTATTTT
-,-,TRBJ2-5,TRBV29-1,CSVRTTLQETQYF,TGCAGCGTGCGGACTACACTCCAAGAGACCCAGTACTTC
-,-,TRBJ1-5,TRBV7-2,CASSPQNFNQPQHF,TGTGCCAGCAGCCCACAGAACTTCAATCAGCCCCAGCATTTT
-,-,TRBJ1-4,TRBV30,CAWTPQANEKLFF,TGTGCCTGGACTCCTCAGGCTAATGAAAAACTGTTTTTT
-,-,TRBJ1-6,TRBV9,CASSVVAVGSPLHF,TGTGCCAGCAGCGTAGTGGCAGTCGGGTCACCCCTCCACTTT
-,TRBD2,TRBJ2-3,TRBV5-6,CASSLGLAADTQYF,TGTGCCAGCAGCTTGGGACTAGCGGCGGATACGCAGTATTTT
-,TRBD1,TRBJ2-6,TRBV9,CASSVGQGKLTGANVLTF,TGTGCCAGCAGCGTAGGACAGGGAAAGCTCACTGGGGCCAACGTCCTGACTTTC
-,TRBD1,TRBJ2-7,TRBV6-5,CASRYSGTGGEQYF,TGTGCCAGCAGGTACTCCGGGACAGGGGGCGAGCAGTACTTC
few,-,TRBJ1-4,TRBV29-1,CSVAREGEKLFF,TGCAGCGTTGCCCGGGAGGGTGAAAAACTGTTTTTT
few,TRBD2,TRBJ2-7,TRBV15,CATSGGPGREYEQYF,TGTGCCACCAGCGGAGGGCCGGGGAGGGAATACGAGCAGTACTTC
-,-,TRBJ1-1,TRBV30,CAGCRRNTEAFF,TGTGCCGGGTGCAGGAGGAACACTGAAGCTTTCTTT
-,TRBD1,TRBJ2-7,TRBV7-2,CASSFTDRVGEQYF,TGTGCCAGCAGCTTCACGGACAGGGTCGGCGAGCAGTACTTC
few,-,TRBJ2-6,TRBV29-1,CSVRGLGANVLTF,TGCAGCGTTAGGGGCTTGGGGGCCAACGTCCTGACTTTC
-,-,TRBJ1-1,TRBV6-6,CASSRTGQQLNTEAFF,TGTGCCAGCAGTCGAACCGGACAGCAATTGAACACTGAAGCTTTCTTT
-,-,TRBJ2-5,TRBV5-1,CASSLLGNQETQYF,TGCGCCAGCAGCCTGCTGGGGAACCAAGAGACCCAGTACTTC
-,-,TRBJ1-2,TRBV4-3,CASSLTGTYGYTF,TGCGCCAGCAGCCTGACAGGAACCTATGGCTACACCTTC
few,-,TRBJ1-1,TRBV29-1,CSGSWEGTEAFF,TGCAGCGGCTCGTGGGAGGGCACTGAAGCTTTCTTT
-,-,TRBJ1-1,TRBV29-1,CSARGFGTEAFF,TGCAGCGCCCGGGGGTTTGGCACTGAAGCTTTCTTT
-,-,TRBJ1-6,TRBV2,CASRQENNSPLHF,TGTGCCAGCAGACAGGAGAATAATTCACCCCTCCACTTT
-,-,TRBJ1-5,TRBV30,CAWGLGSNQPQHF,TGTGCCTGGGGGCTTGGTAGCAATCAGCCCCAGCATTTT
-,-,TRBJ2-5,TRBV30,CAWSVRNFGTQYF,TGTGCCTGGAGTGTACGAAATTTTGGGACCCAGTACTTC
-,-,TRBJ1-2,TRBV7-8,CASSLEMITAYGYTF,TGTGCCAGCAGCTTAGAAATGATAACTGCCTATGGCTACACCTTC
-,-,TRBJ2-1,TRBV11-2,CASSFGGKRDEQFF,TGTGCCAGCAGCTTTGGCGGCAAGAGGGATGAGCAGTTCTTC
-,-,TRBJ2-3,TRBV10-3,CATRGTTTDTQYF,TGTGCCACCCGCGGGACCACCACAGATACGCAGTATTTT
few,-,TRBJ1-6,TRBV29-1,CSVACAGTYNSPLHF,TGCAGCGTTGCCTGTGCCGGGACGTATAATTCACCCCTCCACTTT
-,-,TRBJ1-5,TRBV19,CASSIGVRSNQPQHF,TGTGCCAGTAGTATCGGGGTCCGCAGCAATCAGCCCCAGCATTTT
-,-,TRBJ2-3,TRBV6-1,CASRAGTDTQYF,TGTGCCAGCAGAGCAGGGACAGATACGCAGTATTTT
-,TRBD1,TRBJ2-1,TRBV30,CAWSDGTALYNEQFF,TGTGCCTGGAGTGATGGGACAGCACTTTACAATGAGCAGTTCTTC
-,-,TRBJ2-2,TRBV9,CASSAMRGLNTGELFF,TGTGCCAGCAGCGCGATGCGGGGACTGAACACCGGGGAGCTGTTTTTT
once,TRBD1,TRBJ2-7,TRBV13,CASSLGDRGTYEQYF,TGTGCCAGCAGCTTAGGGGACAGGGGCACCTACGAGCAGTACTTC
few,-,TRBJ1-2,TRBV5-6,CASSLYDRPNYGYTF,TGTGCCAGCAGCTTGTATGACAGACCTAACTATGGCTACACCTTC
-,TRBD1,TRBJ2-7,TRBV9,CASSAERPTGYYEQYF,TGTGCCAGCAGCGCCGAGAGACCGACAGGGTACTACGAGCAGTACTTC
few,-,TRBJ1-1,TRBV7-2,CASSSQGGNTEAFF,TGTGCCAGCAGCTCACAGGGAGGGAACACTGAAGCTTTCTTT
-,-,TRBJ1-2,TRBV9,CASSVAPGYGYTF,TGTGCCAGCAGCGTAGCCCCGGGCTATGGCTACACCTTC
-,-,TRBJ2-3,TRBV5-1,CASSLAGVGTDTQYF,TGCGCCAGCAGCTTGGCCGGGGTGGGCACAGATACGCAGTATTTT
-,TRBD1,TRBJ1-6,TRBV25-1,CASSAFTGENSPLHF,TGTGCCAGCAGTGCCTTCACAGGGGAGAATTCACCCCTCCACTTT
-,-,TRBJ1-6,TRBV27,CASKIRADSPLHF,TGTGCCAGCAAAATCCGGGCCGATTCACCCCTCCACTTT